This paragraph covers one T cell receptor beta chain sequence. This sample stems from a study of shared clonotypes between healthy human individuals. The study ran the assay at deep level. Clones were read by immunoSEQ multiplex PCR, and TCRdb kept only the in-frame ones, dropping some. The sample lists fewer than 400,000 clones, around 72% occurring once. Material: memory CD4+ T cells sorted from blood. Subset meaning: CD45RA-negative fraction. The receptor's source is a man aged 30 to 45 in good health.

CDR3 in amino acids: CATSRPEGGTYGYTF. For the CDR3, the DNA is TGTGCCACCAGCAGACCCGAGGGGGGTACCTATGGCTACACCTTC. The chain is built from TRBV15 and TRBJ1-2; a possible D gene is TRBD1 (6 bases). V lost 2 bases, J lost 4 bases, and 14 bases lay in between. Germline V gives CDR1 LNHNV, CDR2 YYDKDF (reference sequence). CDR3 length equals 15 residues.